This TCR beta chain was found in a study of CD8 T cells in Susac syndrome. CDR1 and CDR2 from the germline V gene are SGHNT and YYREEE (reference sequence). This CDR3 spans 15 amino acids. V shed 4 bases and J shed 1 base, with 14 bases lying between them. Patients having Susac syndrome satisfied recently defined diagnostic criteria for definite or probable disease. FACS enriched CD8+ TEMRA cells, while bulk CD8+ and CD4+ were negatively isolated. RNA totalling about 0.45 to 1 ug underwent reverse transcription with random hexamers. The immunoSEQ assay covered 54 Vbeta and 13 Jbeta segments for CDR3. TCRdb re-called the immunoSEQ multiplex PCR reads through MiXCR, storing one row per CDR3 protein. The sample records about 200,000 distinct CDR3 sequences, 90% to 95% being singletons.

This chain connects TRBV5-4 to TRBJ1-1; no clear D. This clonotype was sampled from a human donor with Susac syndrome. What was sequenced was CD4+ T cells from PBMCs. This CDR3 is CASSHKQPPNTEAFF. The CDR3 region has the DNA TGTGCCAGCAGCCACAAACAGCCCCCGAACACTGAAGCTTTCTTT.